One and the same sample provided the 25 T cell receptor beta chains below, sequenced in a study of CD8 T cells in Susac syndrome. Random hexamers were used to reverse transcribe an amount of about 0.5 to 1 ug RNA. In TCRdb, the immunoSEQ multiplex PCR reads were re-called with MiXCR into one record per CDR3 protein. Of 95,000 to 150,000 distinct CDR3 sequences detected, 94% appear once; the ten largest clones hold about 0.098%. Sequencing was done on a sample of CD4+ T cells from PBMCs. These receptors came from a human donor in good health.

The V gene is TRBV30, the J gene TRBJ1-2, with no clear D. The V end was cut by 4 bases, the J end by 4 bases, with 13 bases between. The CDR3 covers 13 residues. Germline V gene sequence: CDR1 GTSNPN, CDR2 SVGIG (reference sequence). CDR3 sequence: CAWNSRARYGYTF. The CDR3 region has the DNA TGTGCCTGGAACTCCCGGGCCCGCTATGGCTACACCTTC.

The chain employs TRBV29-1 and TRBJ1-1; D gene unclear. V was cut by 2 bases and J by 0 bases, with 10 bases left in between. Germline CDR1 reads SQVTM; CDR2 reads ANQGSEA. The CDR3 extends over 14 amino acids. CDR3 DNA sequence: TGCAGCGTTGAAACAACGGGTCTGAACACTGAAGCTTTCTTT. Its protein product is CSVETTGLNTEAFF.

This clonotype was recorded a few times. The chain employs TRBV19 and TRBJ2-2; TRBD1 might be the D (6 bases). This CDR3 has 14 residues. CDR1 is LNHDA, CDR2 SQIVND, per germline (reference sequence). Trimming took off 4 bases at V and 1 base at J, with 7 bases between the two ends. The CDR3 is CASSRGQNTGELFF. CDR3 DNA sequence: TGTGCCAGTAGTAGGGGGCAGAACACCGGGGAGCTGTTTTTT. The complete variable domain, with remaining parts taken from reference TRBV19 and TRBJ2-2, reads DGGITQSPKYLFRKEGQNVTLSCEQNLNHDAMYWYRQDPGQGLRLIYYSQIVNDFQKGDIAEGYSVSREKKESFPLTVTSAQKNPTAFYLCASSRGQNTGELFFGEGSRLTVL.

The rearrangement links TRBV5-1 to TRBJ2-7; a possible D gene is TRBD2 (6 bases). This CDR3 has 14 amino acids. The V end was cut by 5 bases, the J end by 3 bases, with 15 bases between. Germline CDR1 SGHRS, CDR2 YFSETQ. The CDR3 loop reads CASRVRGSGYEQYF. The CDR3, as DNA: TGCGCCAGCAGAGTGAGGGGTAGCGGCTACGAGCAGTACTTC.

The chain links TRBV20-1 to TRBJ2-3; 12 positions match TRBD2. The CDR3 runs to 16 residues. The V gene's germline CDR1 is DFQATT and CDR2 SNEGSKA (reference sequence). Unmatched junction bases numbered 8, after V lost 3 bases and J lost 4 bases. CDR3 region: CSARGGSSGRADTQYF. CDR3 in DNA: TGCAGTGCTAGGGGGGGCTCTAGCGGGAGGGCAGATACGCAGTATTTT.

The rearrangement uses TRBV28 and TRBJ1-1; D gene unclear. The germline V gene encodes CDR1 MDHEN and CDR2 SYDVKM. This CDR3 contains 11 residues. Trimming shortened V by 7 bases and J by 6 bases, and 9 bases separated the two germline ends. DNA of the CDR3: TGTGCCAGCACCCATAGGGCTGAAGCTTTCTTT. It codes for CASTHRAEAFF.

The CDR3 DNA sequence: TGTGCCAGCAGCCAAATGCAAACCGGGACAGGGCACAATGAGCAGTTCTTC. Translating it yields CASSQMQTGTGHNEQFF. The rearrangement links TRBV4-2 to TRBJ2-1; 9 bases are a match to TRBD1. Losses at the gene ends were 2 bases for V and 5 bases for J; bases not matched to a gene: 10. Per germline, CDR1 LGHNA and CDR2 YNFKEQ. CDR3 length: 17 residues.

The V call is TRBV7-2, the J call TRBJ2-1; D is ambiguous. Trimming took off 1 base at V and 7 bases at J, with 14 bases between the two ends. The CDR3 runs to 15 residues. The germline gives CDR1 SGHTA, CDR2 FQGNSA. The CDR3 region has the DNA TGTGCCAGCAGCTTAGTCTTTACCGGAAGAAATGAGCAGTTCTTC. It codes for CASSLVFTGRNEQFF.

This rearrangement joins TRBV2 to TRBJ2-1, with TRBD2 matching over 7 bases. Germline V gene data show CDR1 as SNHLY and CDR2 as FYNNEI. V gave up 2 bases and J gave up 5 bases; unmatched junction bases: 6. The CDR3 sequence is 15 residues long. CDR3 protein: CASSETASGDNEQFF. The CDR3 bases are TGTGCCAGCAGTGAAACGGCTAGCGGAGACAATGAGCAGTTCTTC. Full variable domain (outside the CDR3, taken from reference TRBV2 and TRBJ2-1): EPEVTQTPSHQVTQMGQEVILRCVPISNHLYFYWYRQILGQKVEFLVSFYNNEISEKSEIFDDQFSVERPDGSNFTLKIRSTKLEDSAMYFCASSETASGDNEQFFGPGTRLTVL.

The J gene is TRBJ2-2, the V gene TRBV6-2 or TRBV6-3; TRBD2 matches at 10 bases. Germline-derived CDR1 and CDR2 are MNHEY and SVGEGT. This CDR3 spans 16 amino acids. V shed 2 bases and J 6 bases; nucleotides not matched to a gene: 6. In nucleotides, the CDR3 is TGTGCCAGCAGTTACCATAGCGGGAGGATTGCCGGGGAGCTGTTTTTT. It is translated as CASSYHSGRIAGELFF.

V gene TRBV29-1 combines with J gene TRBJ1-1, with 9 positions matching TRBD1. Germline CDR1 is SQVTM and CDR2 is ANQGSEA. V lost 1 base and J lost 3; bases outside the gene matches: 6. The length of the CDR3 is 15 residues. The CDR3 sequence: CSVEGGQGTYTEAFF. For the CDR3, the DNA is TGCAGCGTTGAAGGTGGACAGGGGACCTACACTGAAGCTTTCTTT.

This clonotype was seen once. The chain joins TRBV12-3 or TRBV12-4 to TRBJ1-1; 9 bases match TRBD1. The V and J ends lost 4 bases and 6 bases, in that order; junction bases with no gene match: 9. This CDR3 has 15 amino acids. The CDR3 spells CASSSLDRGIAEAFF. As DNA, the CDR3 is TGTGCCAGCAGTTCATTGGACAGGGGAATTGCTGAAGCTTTCTTT.

Comments on this clonotype: Relative to the germline gene, one junction end is altered; a read error may explain this. The chain joins TRBV7-2 to TRBJ2-1, with a possible D match to TRBD2 (6 bases). Germline V gene sequence: CDR1 SGHTA, CDR2 FQGNSA. The CDR3 is made up of 16 amino acids. CDR3 nucleotide sequence: TGTGCCAGCAGCACCTTTAGCGGATCTTCCTTCAATGAGCAGTTCTTC. Its protein is CASSTFSGSSFNEQFF.

V is TRBV6-5 and J is TRBJ2-7, with D possibly TRBD2 on 5 matching bases. The CDR3 is 15 amino acids. V shed 2 bases and J shed 2 bases, with 13 bases lying between them. Germline V lookup: CDR1 MNHEY, CDR2 SVGAGI. CDR3 in DNA: TGTGCCAGCAGTTACACCCTAGCAGAACCCTACGAGCAGTACTTC. It yields the protein CASSYTLAEPYEQYF.

The chain couples TRBV6-1 to TRBJ2-7, with D uncertain. The germline CDR1 and CDR2 sequences are MNHNS and SASEGT. The CDR3 totals 10 residues. Trimming took off 4 bases at V and 9 bases at J, with 7 bases between the two ends. The CDR3 nucleotides read TGTGCCAGCAGTGGGACGTGGCAGTACTTC. It translates to CASSGTWQYF.

The rearrangement uses TRBV19 and TRBJ2-5; either TRBD1 or TRBD2 may fit D (5 bases each). The germline V gene encodes CDR1 LNHDA and CDR2 SQIVND (reference sequence). V dropped 6 bases and J dropped 5 bases, with 16 bases sitting between them. This CDR3 is built from 14 residues. The CDR3, as DNA: TGTGCCAGTAGCGAACGGGGCCCTTGGGAGACCCAGTACTTC. Its translation: CASSERGPWETQYF.

This chain uses TRBV30 with TRBJ2-7; 8 bases match TRBD1. The J segment lost 1 base and the V segment lost 3 bases, leaving 8 bases of the junction unmatched. This CDR3 is 15 amino acids long. The germline CDR1 and CDR2 sequences are GTSNPN and SVGIG (reference sequence). CDR3 amino acids: CAWSLGQGRSYEQYF. CDR3 nucleotides: TGTGCCTGGAGCCTAGGACAGGGACGGTCCTACGAGCAGTACTTC. The complete variable domain, with remaining parts taken from reference TRBV30 and TRBJ2-7, reads SQTIHQWPATLVQPVGSPLSLECTVEGTSNPNLYWYRQAAGRGLQLLFYSVGIGQISSEVPQNLSASRPQDRQFILSSKKLLLSDSGFYLCAWSLGQGRSYEQYFGPGTRLTVT.

The chain employs TRBV6-1 and TRBJ2-3, with 14 bases matching TRBD2. Germline V gene lookup returns CDR1 MNHNS and CDR2 SASEGT. The CDR3 runs to 17 residues. V shed 10 bases and J 7 bases; nucleotides not matched to a gene: 16. DNA of the CDR3: TGTGCCACCAAAACCGCGGGACTAGCGGGAGTTGTAAATACGCAGTATTTT. Translating it yields CATKTAGLAGVVNTQYF.

CDR3 coding DNA: TGTGCCAGCTCACCGGACACCGGGGAGCTGTTTTTT. It yields the protein CASSPDTGELFF. V usage is TRBV18 and J usage is TRBJ2-2; no reliable D call. CDR1 is KGHSH and CDR2 is LQKENI in the germline V gene. The CDR3 extends over 12 amino acids. Trimming removed 3 bases at V and 3 bases at J, with 2 bases between.

The chain links TRBV4-2 to TRBJ2-7; TRBD2 aligns across 13 bases. Germline CDR1 reads LGHNA; CDR2 reads YNFKEQ. CDR3 size: 16 residues. V shed 3 bases and J 3 bases; nucleotides not matched to a gene: 5. CDR3 in DNA: TGTGCCAGCAGCCAGGAAGGACTAGCGGGGGACTACGAGCAGTACTTC. Translation gives CASSQEGLAGDYEQYF.

A single count supports this clonotype. The V and J genes are TRBV11-1 and TRBJ2-5, with D unresolved. The CDR3 covers 12 residues. Germline V CDR1 and CDR2: SGHAT, FQDESV (reference sequence). V shed 2 bases and J shed 5 bases, with 6 bases lying between them. The CDR3 protein is CASSLRLETQYF. CDR3 coding DNA: TGTGCCAGCAGCTTAAGGTTGGAGACCCAGTACTTC.

This chain connects TRBV6-2 or TRBV6-3 to TRBJ1-6; TRBD1 matches at 8 bases. This CDR3 is 15 amino acids long. Germline loops: CDR1 MNHEY, CDR2 SVGEGT. V trimming: 6 bases; J trimming: 6 bases; junction bases outside the gene matches: 7. The DNA for the CDR3 is TGTGCCAGCAGCGGACAGGGAGCCCTTAATTCACCCCTCCACTTT. The encoded protein is CASSGQGALNSPLHF.

This chain links TRBV7-3 with TRBJ1-3; D is unresolved. This CDR3 is 13 amino acids long. The V and J ends lost 0 bases and 4 bases respectively, with 4 bases between them. Germline V gene data show CDR1 as SGHTA and CDR2 as FQGTGA. The CDR3 region has the DNA TGTGCCAGCAGCTTAACGGCCGGAAACACCATATATTTT. This gives the protein CASSLTAGNTIYF.

The rearrangement links TRBV3-1 to TRBJ1-4; 7 bases agree with TRBD1. V lost 4 bases and J lost 5; bases outside the gene matches: 4. The CDR3 spans 14 residues. Germline CDR1 LGHDT, CDR2 YNNKEL (reference sequence). The CDR3 loop is CASSPDRANEKLFF. The CDR3 DNA reads TGTGCCAGCAGCCCCGACAGGGCGAATGAAAAACTGTTTTTT. The entire variable domain, with the rest obtained from reference TRBV3-1 and TRBJ1-4, is as follows: DTAVSQTPKYLVTQMGNDKSIKCEQNLGHDTMYWYKQDSKKFLKIMFSYNNKELIINETVPNRFSPKSPDKAHLNLHINSLELGDSAVYFCASSPDRANEKLFFGSGTQLSVL.

This clonotype was observed a single time. CDR3 amino acids: CASSRWSDRGKEQYF. The CDR3 region has the DNA TGTGCCAGCAGCCGCTGGAGTGACCGGGGGAAAGAGCAGTACTTC. The chain carries TRBV28 and TRBJ2-7; weak D call: TRBD2 (6 bases). V shed 6 bases and J shed 7 bases, with 22 bases lying between them. From germline, CDR1 is MDHEN and CDR2 SYDVKM. This CDR3 has 15 residues.